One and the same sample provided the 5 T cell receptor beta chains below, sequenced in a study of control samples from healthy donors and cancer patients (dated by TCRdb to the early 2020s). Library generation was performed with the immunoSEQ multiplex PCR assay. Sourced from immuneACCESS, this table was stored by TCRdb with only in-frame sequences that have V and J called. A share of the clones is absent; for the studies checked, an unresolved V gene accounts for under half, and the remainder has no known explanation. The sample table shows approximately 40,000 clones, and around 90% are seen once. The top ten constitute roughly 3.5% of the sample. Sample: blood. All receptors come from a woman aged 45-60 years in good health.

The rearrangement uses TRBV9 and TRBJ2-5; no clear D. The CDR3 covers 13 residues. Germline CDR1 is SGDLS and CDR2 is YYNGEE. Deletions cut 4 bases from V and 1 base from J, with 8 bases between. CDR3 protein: CASSTRIQETQYF. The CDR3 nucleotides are TGTGCCAGCAGCACCAGGATCCAAGAGACCCAGTACTTC.

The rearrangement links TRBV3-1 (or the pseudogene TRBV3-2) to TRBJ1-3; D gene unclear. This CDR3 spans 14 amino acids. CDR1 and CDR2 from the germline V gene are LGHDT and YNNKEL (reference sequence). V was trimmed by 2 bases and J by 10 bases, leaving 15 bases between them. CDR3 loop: CASSQTGQPKTIYF. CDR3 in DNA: TGTGCCAGCAGCCAAACTGGGCAGCCTAAGACCATATATTTT.

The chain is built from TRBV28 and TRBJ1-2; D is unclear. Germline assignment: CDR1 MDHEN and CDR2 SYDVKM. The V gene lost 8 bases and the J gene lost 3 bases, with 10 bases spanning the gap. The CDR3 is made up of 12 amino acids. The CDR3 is CASEDGHYGYTF. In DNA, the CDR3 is TGTGCCAGCGAGGACGGCCACTATGGCTACACCTTC.

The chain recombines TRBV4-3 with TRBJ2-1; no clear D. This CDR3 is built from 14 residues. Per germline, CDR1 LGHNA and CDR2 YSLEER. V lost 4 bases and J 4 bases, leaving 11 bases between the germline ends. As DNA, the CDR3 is TGCGCCAGCAGCCCCCGGACCTCATACAATGAGCAGTTCTTC. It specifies CASSPRTSYNEQFF.

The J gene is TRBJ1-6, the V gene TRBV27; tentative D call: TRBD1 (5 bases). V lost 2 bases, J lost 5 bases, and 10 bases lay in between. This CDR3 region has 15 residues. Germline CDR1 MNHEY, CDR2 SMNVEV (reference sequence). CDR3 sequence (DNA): TGTGCCAGCAGTTTAGAGGGGCCAAATAATTCACCCCTCCACTTT. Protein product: CASSLEGPNNSPLHF.